This TCR beta chain was obtained from a study of OX40 agonist ivuxolimab in advanced cancers. Looking at the study overall: Clinicians treated patients with ivuxolimab, an agonistic anti-OX40 (CD134) antibody. Study-level findings and limits: The 0.1-3.0 mg/kg partial responders had among the lowest clonal expansion. Clonal expansion from baseline to week 6 occurred in both CD4+ and CD8+ T cells.

With regard to this clone: What it binds is unknown.

Data came from immunoSEQ multiplex PCR; TCRdb stores just in-frame clones and leaves some out. The repertoire holds 97,000 or so clones, with about 90% as singletons. At baseline, cycle 4 day 1, and cycle 7 day 1, blood was sampled. Germline CDR1 reads MDHEN; CDR2 reads SYDVKM. The CDR3 runs 15 residues. Trimming removed 6 bases from V and 4 bases from J; junction bases left unmatched: 8. Here the sequenced sample was CD4+ or CD8+ T cells sorted from blood, taken in a trial of the OX40 agonist ivuxolimab. This sequence originates from an adult with an advanced solid tumor such as melanoma, head and neck, liver or kidney cancer. The chain joins TRBV28 to TRBJ1-5; 8 nucleotides match TRBD1. CDR3: CASREGTGANQPQHF. CDR3 bases: TGTGCCAGCAGGGAGGGGACAGGAGCGAATCAGCCCCAGCATTTT.